The sequence of this T cell receptor beta chain was determined in a study of CD8+ T cells in alopecia areata. Noted treatment: oral pan-JAK inhibitor, 5-10 mg twice daily. V lost 0 bases to trimming and J lost 4 bases, with 0 bases between them. The CDR3 is made up of 11 amino acids. Germline CDR1 is SGHDN and CDR2 is FVKESK. Comment on this clone: Its specificity is not known.

Points from the study as a whole: Clonality was higher in lesional than normal scalp, especially in alopecia totalis/universalis.

RNA was isolated and reverse transcribed to cDNA, the sequencing template. Here immunoSEQ multiplex PCR was the method, and the copy in TCRdb shows in-frame clones only, minus some. The repertoire has 110,000 to 150,000 clones, around 50% of them found once; the top ten carry approximately 15%. This receptor was taken from a human donor with alopecia areata. The rearrangement joins TRBV14 to TRBJ2-5; D is unclear. Sequenced here: CD8+ T cells sorted from blood, sampled at week 4, from a patient treated with tofacitinib. The CDR3 DNA reads TGTGCCAGCAGCCAAGAAGAGACCCAGTACTTC. Encoded protein: CASSQEETQYF.